Listed here is a single TCR beta chain. Its target is not known. The time point is: cycle 4 day 1 (C4D1), after more than 5 weeks of nivolumab. Following autologous stem cell transplantation, relapse occurred in every patient, and exposure to brentuximab vedotin varied. Assay: immunoSEQ multiplex PCR; the TCRdb copy retains only in-frame clones and omits some. The table has more than 85,000 clones, approximately 89% seen once; the top ten hold under 20%. The record originates from a study of PD-1 blockade in classical Hodgkin lymphoma. The germline V gene has CDR1 MDHEN and CDR2 SYDVKM. The V gene end was trimmed by 5 bases and the J gene end by 4 bases; junction bases not matched to a gene: 7. This CDR3 has 14 amino acids. Study conclusions and caveats: TCR diversity in CD4+, not CD8+, cells rose significantly by C4D1. Baseline TCR diversity was reportedly lower in newly diagnosed patients than healthy donors.

The sample consisted of peripheral blood mononuclear cells (PBMCs), taken before the fourth cycle of nivolumab. The V call is TRBV28, the J call TRBJ1-1; TRBD1 agrees at 7 bases. The receptor's source is a human donor with classical Hodgkin lymphoma. The CDR3, as DNA: TGTGCCAGCAGTCTACAGGGGTTCGGCACTGAAGCTTTCTTT. It translates to CASSLQGFGTEAFF.